The T cell receptor beta chain under discussion was sequenced for a study of long-term antiretroviral therapy in people with HIV. Between the trimmed V and J ends, which lost 3 bases and 1 base, there was a span of 13 bases. In germline, CDR1 is WSHSY, CDR2 SAAADI. The CDR3 extends over 15 amino acids. Researchers report immunoSEQ v3.0 was run at survey level. Sequenced by immunoSEQ multiplex PCR; TCRdb stores in-frame clones only, minus some. The data show about 27,000 clones, with 70% to 90% seen just once and approximately 9.5% held by the top ten. This clone was observed a single time. The chain links TRBV10-2 to TRBJ2-7; D unresolved. The clonotype was recovered from a man aged 40-50 years with HIV. Here the sequenced sample was unsorted PBMCs, taken 3 years after starting antiretroviral therapy. The CDR3 coding sequence is TGCGCCAGCAGTGAACCCAGGACGTCTTCCTACGAGCAGTACTTC. This sequence encodes CASSEPRTSSYEQYF.